Each of the 23 T cell receptor beta chains below was sequenced from the same sample in a study of shared clonotypes between healthy human individuals. Generated by immunoSEQ multiplex PCR, the TCRdb table keeps only in-frame clones and is missing some. This repertoire shows 2,500,000 or so clones, less than 95% found once; its top ten account for roughly 0.34%. The specimen was naive CD4+ T cells from PBMCs. As for subset: CD45RA+ positively selected. The receptor source for this set is a man between 18 and 29 years old in good health. Some clones in this sample may be carry-over from other donors' samples.

The chain recombines TRBV5-1 with TRBJ1-1, with D possibly being TRBD1 (5 bases). Trimming cost V 2 bases and J 1 base, with 9 bases left between them. The CDR3 contains 14 residues. The germline V gene has CDR1 SGHRS and CDR2 YFSETQ. The CDR3 DNA reads as TGCGCCAGCAGCTTCGGGGGTTCGAACACTGAAGCTTTCTTT. This gives the protein CASSFGGSNTEAFF.

V and J are TRBV9 and TRBJ1-1; tentative D call: TRBD1 (5 bases). This CDR3 comprises 17 residues. Between the trimmed V and J ends, which lost 3 bases and 3 bases, there was a span of 21 bases. In germline, CDR1 is SGDLS, CDR2 YYNGEE. The DNA for the CDR3 is TGTGCCAGCAGCGCCGACCGGACCTCCGGGGGGGACACTGAAGCTTTCTTT. Amino acid sequence: CASSADRTSGGDTEAFF.

The gene calls are TRBV15 and TRBJ2-2; the match to TRBD1 covers 12 bases. J was trimmed by 5 bases and V by 3 bases; bases with no gene match: 4. This CDR3 is 16 amino acids long. CDR1 and CDR2 (germline): LNHNV, YYDKDF (reference sequence). CDR3 sequence (DNA): TGTGCCACCAGCAGGGGACAGGGGGCGATTACCGGGGAGCTGTTTTTT. Encoded protein: CATSRGQGAITGELFF.

The rearrangement uses TRBV18 and TRBJ2-7; the D is unclear. The CDR3 is 11 amino acids. The V end lost 8 bases, the J end lost 0 bases, and 5 bases lay between the germline ends. From germline, CDR1 is KGHSH and CDR2 LQKENI. The CDR3 sequence: CASAPSYEQYF. The CDR3 DNA follows: TGTGCCAGCGCCCCCTCCTACGAGCAGTACTTC. The complete variable domain, with remaining parts taken from reference TRBV18 and TRBJ2-7, reads NAGVMQNPRHLVRRRGQEARLRCSPMKGHSHVYWYRQLPEEGLKFMVYLQKENIIDESGMPKERFSAEFPKEGPSILRIQQVVRGDSAAYFCASAPSYEQYFGPGTRLTVT.

The chain joins TRBV2 to TRBJ1-5; TRBD1 matches at 8 bases. The V gene's germline CDR1 is SNHLY and CDR2 FYNNEI. The CDR3 contains 14 residues. The trim removed 6 bases at V and 7 bases at J, leaving 8 bases unmatched. The CDR3 DNA follows: TGTGCCAGCAGAATAGGACAGGGAGGGCAGCCCCAGCATTTT. This encodes CASRIGQGGQPQHF.

The chain carries TRBV7-2 and TRBJ2-3; 7 nucleotides agree with TRBD1. The CDR3 has 14 residues. Trimming removed 5 bases from V and 4 bases from J; junction bases left unmatched: 6. From germline, CDR1 is SGHTA and CDR2 FQGNSA. Written as DNA, the CDR3 is TGTGCCAGCAGCGCAGACAGGGTCCCAGATACGCAGTATTTT. Translated: CASSADRVPDTQYF.

The rearrangement joins TRBV2 to TRBJ1-1; tentative D call: TRBD1 (5 bases). Trimming left V 7 bases short and J 4 bases short, with 22 bases between. The CDR3 extends over 16 amino acids. From germline, CDR1 is SNHLY and CDR2 FYNNEI. CDR3 residues: CASNDLVGREVTEAFF. The CDR3 DNA follows: TGTGCCAGCAACGACCTAGTTGGCAGGGAGGTCACTGAAGCTTTCTTT. Together with reference TRBV2 and TRBJ1-1, the CDR3 gives the full variable domain: EPEVTQTPSHQVTQMGQEVILRCVPISNHLYFYWYRQILGQKVEFLVSFYNNEISEKSEIFDDQFSVERPDGSNFTLKIRSTKLEDSAMYFCASNDLVGREVTEAFFGQGTRLTVV.

This chain connects TRBV5-6 to TRBJ1-1; a possible D gene is TRBD1 (5 bases). The germline gives CDR1 SGHDT, CDR2 YYEEEE. V lost 2 bases, J lost 1 base, and 12 bases lay in between. The CDR3 spans 15 residues. The CDR3 DNA is TGTGCCAGCAGCTTACCGGGACCACAGAACACTGAAGCTTTCTTT. It yields the protein CASSLPGPQNTEAFF.

Here the CDR3 reads CASSLAGTKEFF. CDR3 nucleotides: TGTGCCAGCAGCTTAGCGGGGACTAAGGAGTTCTTC. The chain uses TRBV11-2 and TRBJ2-1, with 7 bases fitting TRBD2. Germline CDR1 reads SGHAT; CDR2 reads FQNNGV. Trimming removed 1 base from V and 14 bases from J; junction bases left unmatched: 5. This CDR3 spans 12 amino acids.

The CDR3 nucleotides read TGTGCCAGCGCGACTAGGGGGGCCCCGCACACTGAAGCTTTCTTT. Protein sequence: CASATRGAPHTEAFF. The chain joins TRBV6-6 to TRBJ1-1; D might be TRBD1 (6 bases). V lost 8 bases, J lost 3 bases, and 19 bases lay in between. Germline V lookup: CDR1 MNHNY, CDR2 SVGAGI (reference sequence). The length of the CDR3 is 15 residues.

This chain connects TRBV6-6 to TRBJ1-2; 10 bases line up with TRBD1. V lost 6 bases and J lost 4; bases outside the gene matches: 8. There are 15 residues in the CDR3. Per the germline V gene, CDR1 is MNHNY and CDR2 is SVGAGI (reference sequence). The CDR3 DNA is TGTGCCAGCAGCCTCCGGGACAGGGGATCCTATGGCTACACCTTC. Residues: CASSLRDRGSYGYTF.

V is TRBV28 and J is TRBJ2-5; D may be TRBD2 (7 bases). V lost 5 bases and J lost 1, with 8 bases in between. Germline V gene lookup returns CDR1 MDHEN and CDR2 SYDVKM. The CDR3 has 13 amino acids. The CDR3 here is CASSRGAQETQYF. The CDR3 DNA follows: TGTGCCAGCAGTCGGGGGGCCCAAGAGACCCAGTACTTC.

This clone came up a few times. The sample carries other DNA sequences with the same CDR3. The V and J genes are TRBV29-1 and TRBJ1-5; tentatively, D is TRBD1 (5 bases). The CDR3 covers 12 residues. The V end was cut by 4 bases, the J end by 5 bases, with 9 bases between. Per germline, CDR1 SQVTM and CDR2 ANQGSEA. The CDR3 is CSVGQGDQPQHF. As DNA, the CDR3 is TGCAGCGTTGGGCAGGGAGATCAGCCCCAGCATTTT.

The V call is TRBV5-4, the J call TRBJ1-6; 7 bases agree with TRBD1. Germline loops: CDR1 SGHNT, CDR2 YYREEE (reference sequence). The CDR3 contains 16 residues. After removal of 4 bases from V and 7 bases from J, the junction contained 11 bases not matched to a gene. The CDR3 is CASSVDLDRTNSPLHF. For the CDR3, the DNA is TGTGCCAGCAGCGTGGACCTGGACAGGACAAATTCACCCCTCCACTTT.

This sequence joins TRBV5-6 and TRBJ2-1, with unresolved D. Germline values: CDR1 SGHDT, CDR2 YYEEEE. The CDR3 sequence is 16 residues long. The V gene lost 0 bases and the J gene lost 1 base, with 11 bases spanning the gap. The CDR3 DNA follows: TGTGCCAGCAGCTTGGGGTGGCAGGTGTCCTACAATGAGCAGTTCTTC. Translation gives CASSLGWQVSYNEQFF.

This chain connects TRBV30 to TRBJ1-1, with TRBD1 matching over 9 bases. Looked up from germline, CDR1 is GTSNPN and CDR2 is SVGIG (reference sequence). Trimming at V came to 5 bases and at J to 0 bases, leaving 7 bases not matched to a gene. This CDR3 spans 15 amino acids. This chain's CDR3 is CAWSRDRALNTEAFF. The CDR3 DNA reads TGTGCCTGGTCCCGGGACAGGGCGCTGAACACTGAAGCTTTCTTT.

The chain is built from TRBV5-6 and TRBJ2-1, with D perhaps TRBD2 (5 bases). Germline CDR1 reads SGHDT; CDR2 reads YYEEEE. This CDR3 is built from 14 residues. V shed 0 bases and J shed 9 bases, with 13 bases lying between them. The CDR3 protein is CASSLGSTGGEQFF. The CDR3 DNA reads TGTGCCAGCAGCTTGGGGTCAACCGGAGGTGAGCAGTTCTTC. Combining the CDR3 with reference TRBV5-6 and TRBJ2-1 gives the whole variable domain DAGVTQSPTHLIKTRGQQVTLRCSPKSGHDTVSWYQQALGQGPQFIFQYYEEEERQRGNFPDRFSGHQFPNYSSELNVNALLLGDSALYLCASSLGSTGGEQFFGPGTRLTVL.

CDR3 DNA: TGTGCCAGCAGCCCCACAGTCTGGGGGGCAAGGACTGAAGCTTTCTTT. Translated: CASSPTVWGARTEAFF. The chain combines TRBV5-5 with TRBJ1-1; TRBD1 is a possible D gene (6 bases). This CDR3 region has 16 residues. Germline CDR1 is SGHKS and CDR2 is YYEKEE (reference sequence). Trimming took off 4 bases at V and 5 bases at J, with 21 bases between the two ends. Variable domain in full (rest from reference TRBV5-5 and TRBJ1-1): DAGVTQSPTHLIKTRGQQVTLRCSPISGHKSVSWYQQVLGQGPQFIFQYYEKEERGRGNFPDRFSARQFPNYSSELNVNALLLGDSALYLCASSPTVWGARTEAFFGQGTRLTVV.

This chain uses TRBV12-5 with TRBJ1-1, with 9 bases fitting TRBD1. The V gene end was trimmed by 4 bases and the J gene end by 2 bases; junction bases not matched to a gene: 5. CDR3 length: 15 residues. CDR1 and CDR2 from the germline V gene are LGHNT and FRNRAP. The CDR3 DNA is TGTGCTAGTGGTTCGGACAGGGGTACAAACACTGAAGCTTTCTTT. Translation: CASGSDRGTNTEAFF.

The J gene is TRBJ2-5, the V gene TRBV7-2, with D hard to call. Trimming shortened V by 7 bases and J by 3 bases, and 6 bases separated the two germline ends. The CDR3 sequence is 11 residues long. Germline CDR1 reads SGHTA; CDR2 reads FQGNSA. CDR3 residues: CASTEEETQYF. In nucleotides, the CDR3 is TGTGCCAGCACTGAAGAAGAGACCCAGTACTTC.

As concerns this clone: The identical CDR3 is also encoded by other nucleotide sequences in the sample. The chain links TRBV6-6 to TRBJ2-7; 11 bases fit TRBD1. CDR1 is MNHNY and CDR2 is SVGAGI in the germline V gene (reference sequence). CDR3 size: 15 residues. Trimming at V came to 2 bases and at J to 2 bases, leaving 2 bases not matched to a gene. DNA for the CDR3: TGTGCCAGCAGTTACCTGGACAGGGGGCCCTACGAGCAGTACTTC. It specifies CASSYLDRGPYEQYF.

The chain has TRBV29-1 and TRBJ2-1; D assignment may be TRBD1 or TRBD2 (6 bases each). The CDR3 contains 12 residues. V lost 5 bases and J 7 bases, leaving 12 bases between the germline ends. Germline CDR1 reads SQVTM; CDR2 reads ANQGSEA. CDR3 nucleotides: TGCAGCGTTTCCCAGGGGAGGAATGAGCAGTTCTTC. Its translation is CSVSQGRNEQFF.

As for this clone: Other nucleotide sequences from this sample produce the same CDR3. The DNA of the CDR3 is TGTGCCTGGAGTGTGGCCGGGGAGCTGTTTTTT. This translates into CAWSVAGELFF. The V gene is TRBV30, the J gene TRBJ2-2; D is uncertain. V was pared by 0 bases and J by 6 bases, with 2 bases between. Germline CDR1 GTSNPN, CDR2 SVGIG (reference sequence). The CDR3 consists of 11 residues.